The 17 T cell receptor beta chains below all came from one sample that was sequenced in a study of T cell clusters in autoimmune cytopenias. TRB was amplified from roughly 0.25 ug of peripheral blood genomic DNA per sample. One tube held mixed TRB-A and TRB-B primer pools for touch-down PCR. Following a re-call of the multiplex PCR reads, TCRdb has one entry per CDR3 protein and lacks DNA. The table for this sample gives about 3,000 distinct CDR3 sequences. Source material: peripheral blood. Receptors were obtained from a human donor with an autoimmune cytopenia or autoimmune hepatitis (not recorded which).

Measured by frequency, this clonotype is medium-sized. The gene calls are TRBV19 and TRBJ1-4. Germline CDR1 LNHDA, CDR2 SQIVND (reference sequence). The CDR3 is 12 residues long. CDR3 region: CASSTVNEKLFF.

The V and J genes are TRBV5-6 and TRBJ2-3; no DNA is available, so the TRBD1 call from TCRdb remains unchecked. From germline, CDR1 is SGHDT and CDR2 YYEEEE. This CDR3 has 17 amino acids. CDR3: CASSATRTGGAGDTQYF. Based on the CDR3 plus reference TRBV5-6 and TRBJ2-3, the full variable domain is DAGVTQSPTHLIKTRGQQVTLRCSPKSGHDTVSWYQQALGQGPQFIFQYYEEEERQRGNFPDRFSGHQFPNYSSELNVNALLLGDSALYLCASSATRTGGAGDTQYFGPGTRLTVL.

The chain combines TRBV5-1 with TRBJ1-2; TCRdb selects TRBD1, and the lack of DNA leaves this call unchecked. Per the germline V gene, CDR1 is SGHRS and CDR2 is YFSETQ. The CDR3 is 14 residues long. The CDR3 here is CASSLDGGADGYTF.

The chain carries TRBV20-1 and TRBJ2-5; TCRdb names TRBD1, which stays unverified in the absence of DNA. The CDR3 runs to 15 residues. Germline CDR1 reads DFQATT; CDR2 reads SNEGSKA (reference sequence). The CDR3 spells CSARSPGFIQETQYF.

This chain connects TRBV5-5 to TRBJ2-3; the D call from TCRdb, TRBD1, cannot be confirmed without DNA. The CDR3 has 16 amino acids. Germline V gene lookup returns CDR1 SGHKS and CDR2 YYEKEE (reference sequence). The CDR3 region is CASSLAGASSTDTQYF.

Judged by frequency, this clonotype is medium-sized. The chain links TRBV6-5 to TRBJ1-2; TCRdb returns TRBD1, unconfirmable since there is no DNA. Germline-derived CDR1 and CDR2 are MNHEY and SVGAGI. This CDR3 has 13 residues. The CDR3 here is CASSYGTDYGYTF.

The genes are TRBV18 and TRBJ1-1. The CDR3 has 12 amino acids. CDR1 and CDR2 (germline): KGHSH, LQKENI. This chain's CDR3 is CASSFPNTEAFF.

This clonotype is medium-sized by frequency. The rearrangement uses TRBV27 and TRBJ1-3. Germline CDR1 MNHEY, CDR2 SMNVEV (reference sequence). The CDR3 contains 14 residues. CDR3 loop: CASSLTRSGNTIYF.

This clonotype registers medium-sized by frequency. The J gene is TRBJ1-2, the V gene TRBV30; TCRdb calls TRBD1, which cannot be checked without DNA. The V gene's germline CDR1 is GTSNPN and CDR2 SVGIG (reference sequence). The CDR3 totals 16 residues. The CDR3 loop is CAWSEWRDLYKRGYTF. The whole variable domain, remainder taken from reference TRBV30 and TRBJ1-2, is SQTIHQWPATLVQPVGSPLSLECTVEGTSNPNLYWYRQAAGRGLQLLFYSVGIGQISSEVPQNLSASRPQDRQFILSSKKLLLSDSGFYLCAWSEWRDLYKRGYTFGSGTRLTVV.

The V call is TRBV24-1, the J call TRBJ2-3; no DNA is available, so the TRBD2 call from TCRdb remains unchecked. The CDR3 length is 16 residues. Germline V gene sequence: CDR1 KGHDR, CDR2 SFDVKD. CDR3 in amino acids: CATPGLAGVRTDTQYF.

This clonotype is deemed medium-sized by its frequency. The chain is built from TRBV6-6 and TRBJ1-4; TCRdb outputs TRBD1, but without DNA this stays unchecked. Germline lookup yields CDR1 MNHNY and CDR2 SVGAGI (reference sequence). CDR3 length: 14 residues. The CDR3 sequence: CASSLKHGGEKLFF.

The CDR3 sequence is CSAVKLAGEKETQYF. The rearrangement joins TRBV20-1 to TRBJ2-5; TCRdb's D call, TRBD2, is unchecked because there is no DNA. Germline CDR1 is DFQATT and CDR2 is SNEGSKA (reference sequence). There are 15 residues in the CDR3.

This clonotype is classed as medium-sized by frequency. The genes are TRBV24-1 and TRBJ2-3; checking the TCRdb D call of TRBD1 is not possible without DNA. From germline, CDR1 is KGHDR and CDR2 SFDVKD. The CDR3 is made up of 16 amino acids. Here the CDR3 reads CATSEPTGITPDTQYF.

This rearrangement joins TRBV6-5 to TRBJ2-3; TCRdb picks TRBD2, but there is no DNA to check that call. CDR1 MNHEY and CDR2 SVGAGI come from the germline V gene. There are 17 residues in the CDR3. CDR3 in amino acids: CASSQLGTSGRRDTQYF.

The V and J genes are TRBV20-1 and TRBJ2-5. CDR1 is DFQATT, CDR2 SNEGSKA, per germline (reference sequence). The CDR3 is made up of 11 amino acids. CDR3 amino acids: CSARGSLDQYF.

The rearrangement joins TRBV19 to TRBJ1-5; lacking DNA, the TRBD1 call made by TCRdb goes unchecked. CDR1 and CDR2 (germline): LNHDA, SQIVND (reference sequence). The CDR3 is made up of 16 amino acids. The CDR3 here is CASSSPRQPRNQPQHF.

Measured by frequency, this clonotype is medium-sized (0.01 to 0.1%). CDR3 region: CASSSFLELSTDTQYF. The chain employs TRBV6-5 and TRBJ2-3. CDR1 is MNHEY and CDR2 is SVGAGI in the germline V gene. The CDR3 runs to 16 residues.